Each of the 21 T cell receptor beta chains below was sequenced from the same sample in a study of beta chain features in type 1 diabetes. Findings and limits, study-wide: Type 1 diabetes patients showed a moderate but significant shortening of TCRB CDR3s in all four CD4+ subsets.

Their target antigens are unknown. Investigators reverse transcribed all isolated RNA, so they sequenced expressed TCRB transcripts. The method was immunoSEQ multiplex PCR; TCRdb's version includes in-frame clones alone and lacks a portion of them. The sample contains under 150,000 clones, 9% of which appear only once. The sequenced material came from central memory CD4+ T cells from blood. The receptor source for this set is a man aged 25 to 40 with type 1 diabetes.

As concerns this clone: Other DNA sequences of this sample code for an identical CDR3. The chain links TRBV11-2 to TRBJ1-2; D not resolved. Between the trimmed V and J ends, which lost 5 bases and 8 bases, there was a span of 12 bases. The V gene's germline CDR1 is SGHAT and CDR2 FQNNGV. The CDR3 runs 12 residues. Here the CDR3 DNA reads TGTGCCAGCAGCATTCCGGCAGGCGGCTACACCTTC. Translated: CASSIPAGGYTF.

CDR3 DNA sequence: TGTGCCAGCAGCTTCTCCGGGACAAGAGCGGGCTACACCTTC. It yields the protein CASSFSGTRAGYTF. This chain links TRBV7-8 with TRBJ1-2; D is possibly TRBD1 (6 bases). This CDR3 contains 14 residues. Deletions cut 3 bases from V and 8 bases from J, with 16 bases between. Germline CDR1 reads SGHVS; CDR2 reads FQNEAQ. The entire variable domain, with the rest obtained from reference TRBV7-8 and TRBJ1-2, is as follows: GAGVSQSPRYKVAKRGQDVALRCDPISGHVSLFWYQQALGQGPEFLTYFQNEAQLDKSGLPSDRFFAERPEGSVSTLKIQRTQQEDSAVYLCASSFSGTRAGYTFGSGTRLTVV.

The J gene is TRBJ1-4, the V gene TRBV2; TRBD1 is a possible D gene (5 bases). V lost 7 bases and J 8 bases, leaving 14 bases between the germline ends. This CDR3 has 13 residues. Germline CDR1 is SNHLY and CDR2 is FYNNEI. CDR3 amino acids: CASTFRVGEKLFF. The CDR3 region has the DNA TGTGCCAGCACCTTCAGGGTTGGGGAAAAACTGTTTTTT. Together with reference TRBV2 and TRBJ1-4, the CDR3 gives the full variable domain: EPEVTQTPSHQVTQMGQEVILRCVPISNHLYFYWYRQILGQKVEFLVSFYNNEISEKSEIFDDQFSVERPDGSNFTLKIRSTKLEDSAMYFCASTFRVGEKLFFGSGTQLSVL.

This clone appeared a few times. This may arise from a read error, as a much more abundant clone is one base away. CDR3 loop: CASSLGAGAYNEQFF. CDR3 sequence (DNA): TGTGCCAGCAGCTTAGGAGCGGGAGCCTACAATGAGCAGTTCTTC. This chain uses TRBV7-8 with TRBJ2-1; TRBD2 matches 8 bases. Germline CDR1 is SGHVS and CDR2 is FQNEAQ. The CDR3 runs to 15 residues. Trimming removed 1 base from V and 2 bases from J; junction bases left unmatched: 1.

The chain carries TRBV20-1 and TRBJ2-2; D is ambiguous. The CDR3 totals 11 residues. Germline values: CDR1 DFQATT, CDR2 SNEGSKA (reference sequence). Trimming took 4 bases from V and 5 from J, leaving 5 bases between them. CDR3 bases: TGCAGTGCTATGAGGACCGGGGAGCTGTTTTTT. It yields the protein CSAMRTGELFF.

The rearrangement links TRBV5-1 to TRBJ1-4; D possibly corresponds to TRBD1 (5 bases). CDR3 length: 14 residues. The V end lost 3 bases, the J end lost 0 bases, and 6 bases lay between the germline ends. The germline V gene has CDR1 SGHRS and CDR2 YFSETQ. The CDR3 DNA is TGCGCCAGCAGCTGGACAACAACTAATGAAAAACTGTTTTTT. Protein product: CASSWTTTNEKLFF.

On this clone itself: A read error may produce the germline difference seen at one junction end. The chain carries TRBV19 and TRBJ2-6; 8 nucleotides align to TRBD1. Germline CDR1 and CDR2: LNHDA and SQIVND (reference sequence). The CDR3 loop spans 17 amino acids. The CDR3 coding sequence is TGTGCCAGTAGTCCCTGGACAGGGAGCTCTGGGGTCAACGTCCTGACTTTC. The encoded protein is CASSPWTGSSGVNVLTF. Variable domain in full (rest from reference TRBV19 and TRBJ2-6): DGGITQSPKYLFRKEGQNVTLSCEQNLNHDAMYWYRQDPGQGLRLIYYSQIVNDFQKGDIAEGYSVSREKKESFPLTVTSAQKNPTAFYLCASSPWTGSSGVNVLTFGAGSRLTVL.

This clone appeared a few times. The gene calls are TRBV15 and TRBJ1-1, with D possibly being TRBD1 (6 bases). CDR3 size: 15 residues. Trimming shortened V by 5 bases and J by 5 bases, and 18 bases separated the two germline ends. Germline assignment: CDR1 LNHNV and CDR2 YYDKDF (reference sequence). In nucleotides, the CDR3 is TGTGCCACCAGCGGCAACAGGGCGGCGAGGACTGAAGCTTTCTTT. It encodes CATSGNRAARTEAFF.

This clone showed up just a few times. CDR3 DNA sequence: TGTGCCAGCAGCTCGGGCGGTCGACAGGGCTACAATGAGCAGTTCTTC. Its translation is CASSSGGRQGYNEQFF. The chain recombines TRBV5-4 with TRBJ2-1; 7 nucleotides align to TRBD1. The length of the CDR3 is 16 residues. V lost 3 bases to trimming and J lost 3 bases; unmatched junction nucleotides: 9. Looked up from germline, CDR1 is SGHNT and CDR2 is YYREEE (reference sequence).

V is TRBV7-3 and J is TRBJ2-1; D is possibly TRBD2 (7 bases). CDR1 is SGHTA and CDR2 is FQGTGA in the germline V gene. V was shortened by 2 bases and J by 2 bases, with 10 bases between the two germline ends. CDR3 length: 15 amino acids. In DNA form, the CDR3 reads TGTGCCAGCAGCTTAGACGGGGGGCCCTACAATGAGCAGTTCTTC. This sequence encodes CASSLDGGPYNEQFF.

V is TRBV30 and J is TRBJ1-6, with 8 bases matching TRBD1. This CDR3 is built from 12 residues. The J segment lost 9 bases and the V segment lost 5 bases, leaving 3 bases of the junction unmatched. The V gene's germline CDR1 is GTSNPN and CDR2 SVGIG (reference sequence). Here the CDR3 DNA reads TGTGCCTGGGGGACAGGTGGTTCACCCCTCCACTTT. Protein product: CAWGTGGSPLHF.

This clone occurred a few times. V usage is TRBV6-5 and J usage is TRBJ1-5, with D possibly matching TRBD1 (5 bases). V was pared by 2 bases and J by 6 bases, with 11 bases between. The CDR3 runs to 14 residues. Germline CDR1 and CDR2: MNHEY and SVGAGI. CDR3 residues: CASSYGGTGQPQHF. DNA for the CDR3: TGTGCCAGCAGTTACGGAGGGACGGGTCAGCCCCAGCATTTT.

This clone has only a few counts. The chain carries TRBV7-2 and TRBJ1-5; D uncertain. This CDR3 has 13 amino acids. Per the germline V gene, CDR1 is SGHTA and CDR2 is FQGNSA. Trimming left V 3 bases short and J 0 bases short, with 3 bases between. The CDR3 reads CASSFYSNQPQHF. CDR3 nucleotide sequence: TGTGCCAGCAGCTTTTATAGCAATCAGCCCCAGCATTTT.

The V gene is TRBV2, the J gene TRBJ2-5; TRBD1 agrees at 8 bases. V shed 4 bases, J shed 2 bases, and the junction held 6 bases outside the gene matches. The length of the CDR3 is 15 residues. The germline CDR1 and CDR2 sequences are SNHLY and FYNNEI. The CDR3 bases are TGTGCCAGCAGTGGTAGAGGACAGGGACAAGAGACCCAGTACTTC. Protein: CASSGRGQGQETQYF.

The chain joins TRBV7-2 to TRBJ2-1; TRBD2 matches at 13 bases. The trim removed 6 bases at V and 13 bases at J, leaving 9 bases unmatched. The germline CDR1 and CDR2 sequences are SGHTA and FQGNSA. The CDR3 spans 14 residues. The CDR3 reads CASRPGLAGDGQFF. The CDR3 bases are TGTGCCAGCAGACCCGGACTAGCGGGGGATGGTCAGTTCTTC.

The chain joins TRBV27 to TRBJ2-7, with 9 bases identical to TRBD1. This CDR3 spans 13 amino acids. J gave up 4 bases and V 8 bases, and 6 bases lay outside the gene matches. CDR1 and CDR2 from the germline V gene are MNHEY and SMNVEV (reference sequence). The DNA of the CDR3 is TGTGCCAGCGGCCGAGGACAGGGGTACGAGCAGTACTTC. Translation gives CASGRGQGYEQYF.

This clone has more than one count but fewer than ten. J is TRBJ1-6 and V is TRBV28; TRBD1 matches 7 bases. The junction had 16 bases not matched to a gene; V was cut back by 8 bases and J by 9 bases. This CDR3 region has 16 residues. Germline CDR1 reads MDHEN; CDR2 reads SYDVKM. CDR3 residues: CASVAQGGEGISPLHF. In nucleotides, the CDR3 is TGTGCCAGCGTAGCTCAAGGGGGCGAGGGAATTTCACCCCTCCACTTT.

The rearrangement joins TRBV5-8 to TRBJ2-3; 8 bases are shared with TRBD2. This CDR3 has 17 residues. Germline CDR1 reads SGHTS; CDR2 reads YDEGEE. The ends lost 4 bases at V and 0 bases at J; junction bases unmatched: 10. The CDR3 is CASSQSVSGASTDTQYF. CDR3 in DNA: TGTGCCAGCAGCCAGAGCGTTAGCGGGGCGAGCACAGATACGCAGTATTTT.

This clone was counted only a few times. The chain joins TRBV7-3 to TRBJ1-1; D may be TRBD1 (5 bases). The germline V and J ends were trimmed by 2 bases and 4 bases, with 14 bases remaining between them. CDR3 length: 15 amino acids. CDR1 and CDR2 (germline): SGHTA, FQGTGA. The CDR3 DNA is TGTGCCAGCAGCTTATATGGGGGGAGCGGCACTGAAGCTTTCTTT. Residues: CASSLYGGSGTEAFF. Supplemented by reference TRBV7-3 and TRBJ1-1, the full variable domain reads GAGVSQTPSNKVTEKGKYVELRCDPISGHTALYWYRQSLGQGPEFLIYFQGTGAADDSGLPNDRFFAVRPEGSVSTLKIQRTERGDSAVYLCASSLYGGSGTEAFFGQGTRLTVV.

There are a few counts of this clone. The chain joins TRBV7-2 to TRBJ2-7; D remains ambiguous. Germline V gene lookup returns CDR1 SGHTA and CDR2 FQGNSA. V lost 1 base and J lost 6, with 7 bases in between. The CDR3 is 12 residues long. The CDR3 DNA reads TGTGCCAGCAGCTTAGAAACTCTCGAGCAGTACTTC. It specifies CASSLETLEQYF.

This clone was recorded many times. This chain connects TRBV4-1 to TRBJ1-4; the D gene is possibly TRBD1 (6 bases). Trimming left V 1 base short and J 7 bases short, with 16 bases between. Germline V lookup: CDR1 MGHRA, CDR2 YSYEKL. The CDR3 runs to 16 residues. The CDR3 DNA reads as TGCGCCAGCAGCCAAGGTGGCAGCGCCAGGGGTGAAAAACTGTTTTTT. Translating it yields CASSQGGSARGEKLFF.